This T cell receptor beta chain was found in a study of technical replicates of blood from a few donors. Assay: immunoSEQ multiplex PCR; the TCRdb copy retains only in-frame clones and omits some. The table shows some 60,000 clones, with approximately 94% occurring only once. V gave up 0 bases and J gave up 4 bases, with 9 bases separating them. Germline CDR1 and CDR2: MNHNS and SASEGT. The CDR3 is made up of 14 amino acids. This sequence was found in a human donor in good health. Some clones in this sample may be carry-over from other donors' samples. The chain recombines TRBV6-1 with TRBJ1-2; D gene unclear. The sequenced sample consisted of PBMCs. Here the CDR3 DNA reads TGTGCCAGCAGTGAAGCGACGGAGTTCTATGGCTACACCTTC. This sequence encodes CASSEATEFYGYTF.